This TCR beta chain was found in a study of T cells after posttransplantation cyclophosphamide. Trimming removed 1 base at V and 0 bases at J, with 13 bases between. Germline V lookup: CDR1 MNHEY, CDR2 SVGAGI. This CDR3 comprises 16 residues. Study-wide points: Tissue-infiltrating T cells from skin or gut overlapped little with blood T cells. Recipient CMV seropositivity and CMV reactivation strongly tracked TRB clonality. Donor CD8+ memory clones often dominated recipient blood repertoires at later times.

To note about this clone: Its target is not known.

Cells defined as naive were viable CD3+CD4+ or CD3+CD8+ and CCR7+CD45RA+CD45RO-CD95-CD27+CD28+. Peripheral blood was collected from the related graft donor on the marrow donation day. Sequencing was performed with immunoSEQ multiplex PCR; in TCRdb, only in-frame clones are kept and a portion is missing. This sample has about 32,000 clones, with about 91% found just once. The gene calls are TRBV6-5 and TRBJ2-7; D unresolved. What was sequenced was naive CD4+ T cells sorted from blood. The source is a man aged 30-40 years in good health and a related stem cell transplant donor. CDR3 residues: CASSYFPTTSSYEQYF. The CDR3, as DNA: TGTGCCAGCAGTTACTTTCCGACAACCAGCTCCTACGAGCAGTACTTC.